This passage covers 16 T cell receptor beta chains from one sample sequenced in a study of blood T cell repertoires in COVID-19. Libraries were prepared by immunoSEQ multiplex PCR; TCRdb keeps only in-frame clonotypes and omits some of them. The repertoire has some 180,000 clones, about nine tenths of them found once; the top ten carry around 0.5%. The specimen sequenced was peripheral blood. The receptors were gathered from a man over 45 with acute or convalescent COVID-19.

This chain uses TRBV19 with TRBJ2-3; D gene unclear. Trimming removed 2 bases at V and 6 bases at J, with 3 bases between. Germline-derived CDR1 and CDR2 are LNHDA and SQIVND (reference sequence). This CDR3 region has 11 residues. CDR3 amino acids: CASSIQDTQYF. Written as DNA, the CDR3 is TGTGCCAGTAGTATACAGGATACGCAGTATTTT.

The CDR3 nucleotides read TGTGCCAGCCGTAGCACCAATTCACCCCTCCACTTT. Encoded protein: CASRSTNSPLHF. The chain recombines TRBV28 with TRBJ1-6; D is unresolved. The CDR3 loop spans 12 amino acids. The V and J ends lost 8 bases and 7 bases respectively, with 9 bases between them. Looked up from germline, CDR1 is MDHEN and CDR2 is SYDVKM. The full variable domain, in which reference TRBV28 and TRBJ1-6 provide the parts outside the CDR3, is DVKVTQSSRYLVKRTGEKVFLECVQDMDHENMFWYRQDPGLGLRLIYFSYDVKMKEKGDIPEGYSVSREKKERFSLILESASTNQTSMYLCASRSTNSPLHFGNGTRLTVT.

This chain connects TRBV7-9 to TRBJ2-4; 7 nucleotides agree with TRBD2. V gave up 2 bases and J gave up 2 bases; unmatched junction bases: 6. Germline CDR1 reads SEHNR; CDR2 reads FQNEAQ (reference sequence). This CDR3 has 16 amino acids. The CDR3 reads CASSLWLAETKNIQYF. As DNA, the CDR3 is TGTGCCAGCAGCTTATGGCTAGCGGAGACCAAAAACATTCAGTACTTC.

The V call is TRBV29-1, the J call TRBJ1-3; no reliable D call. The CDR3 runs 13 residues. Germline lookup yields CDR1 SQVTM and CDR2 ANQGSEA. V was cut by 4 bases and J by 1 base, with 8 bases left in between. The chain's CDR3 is CSVGAGSGNTIYF. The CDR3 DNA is TGCAGCGTTGGTGCCGGGTCTGGAAACACCATATATTTT.

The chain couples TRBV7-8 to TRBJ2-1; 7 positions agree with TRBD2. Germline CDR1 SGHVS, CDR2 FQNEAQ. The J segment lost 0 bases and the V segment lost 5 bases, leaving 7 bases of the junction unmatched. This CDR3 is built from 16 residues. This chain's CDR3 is CASSDRLARSYNEQFF. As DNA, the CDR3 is TGTGCCAGCAGCGATAGACTAGCCCGCTCCTACAATGAGCAGTTCTTC.

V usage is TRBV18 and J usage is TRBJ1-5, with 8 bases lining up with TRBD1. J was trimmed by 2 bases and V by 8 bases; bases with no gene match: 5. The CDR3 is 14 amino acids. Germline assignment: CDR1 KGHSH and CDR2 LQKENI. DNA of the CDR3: TGTGCCAGCCACGGACAGGGCGGCAATCAGCCCCAGCATTTT. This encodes CASHGQGGNQPQHF.

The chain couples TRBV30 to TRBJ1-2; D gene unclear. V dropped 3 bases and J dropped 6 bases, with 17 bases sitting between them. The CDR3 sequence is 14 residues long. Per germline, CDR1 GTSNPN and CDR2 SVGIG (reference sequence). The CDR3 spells CAWSPSPGVHGYTF. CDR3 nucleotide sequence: TGTGCCTGGAGCCCATCCCCCGGGGTCCATGGCTACACCTTC.

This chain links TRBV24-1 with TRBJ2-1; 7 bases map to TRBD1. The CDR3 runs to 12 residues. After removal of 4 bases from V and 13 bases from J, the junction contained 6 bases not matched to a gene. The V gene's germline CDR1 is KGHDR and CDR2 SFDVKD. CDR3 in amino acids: CATSDGGTVQFF. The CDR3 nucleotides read TGTGCCACCAGTGACGGTGGGACAGTACAGTTCTTC.

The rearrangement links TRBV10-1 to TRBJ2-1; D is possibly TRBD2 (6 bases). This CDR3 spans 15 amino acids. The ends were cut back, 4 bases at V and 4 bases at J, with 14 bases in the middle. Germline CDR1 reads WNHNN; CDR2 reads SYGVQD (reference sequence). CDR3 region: CASSVSTSEYNEQFF. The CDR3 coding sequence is TGCGCCAGCAGTGTATCGACTAGTGAGTACAATGAGCAGTTCTTC.

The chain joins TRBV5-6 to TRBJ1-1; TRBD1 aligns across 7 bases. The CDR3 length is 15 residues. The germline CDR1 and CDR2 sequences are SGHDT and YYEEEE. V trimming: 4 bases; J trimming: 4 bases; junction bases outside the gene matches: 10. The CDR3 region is CASSGHRGHGTEAFF. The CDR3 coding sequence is TGTGCCAGCAGCGGTCACAGGGGACACGGCACTGAAGCTTTCTTT.

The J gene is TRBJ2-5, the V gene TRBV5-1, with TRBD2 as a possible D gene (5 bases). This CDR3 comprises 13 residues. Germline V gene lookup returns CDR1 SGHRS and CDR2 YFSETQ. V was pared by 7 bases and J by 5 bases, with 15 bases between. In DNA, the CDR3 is TGCGCCAGCGCGGACTCTAGGGTGGAGACCCAGTACTTC. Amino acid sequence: CASADSRVETQYF.

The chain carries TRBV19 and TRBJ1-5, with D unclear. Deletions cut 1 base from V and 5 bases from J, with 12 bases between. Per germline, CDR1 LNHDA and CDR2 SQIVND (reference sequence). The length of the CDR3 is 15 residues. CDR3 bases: TGTGCCAGTAGTATAGGAGGTTTTGGCGATCAGCCCCAGCATTTT. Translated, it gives CASSIGGFGDQPQHF.

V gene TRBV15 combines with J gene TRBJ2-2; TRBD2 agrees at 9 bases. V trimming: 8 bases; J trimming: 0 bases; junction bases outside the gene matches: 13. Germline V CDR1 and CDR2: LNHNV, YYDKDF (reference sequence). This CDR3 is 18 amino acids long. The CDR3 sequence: CATRVGLAGSANTGELFF. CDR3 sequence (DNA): TGTGCCACCCGGGTCGGGCTAGCGGGGTCCGCGAACACCGGGGAGCTGTTTTTT.

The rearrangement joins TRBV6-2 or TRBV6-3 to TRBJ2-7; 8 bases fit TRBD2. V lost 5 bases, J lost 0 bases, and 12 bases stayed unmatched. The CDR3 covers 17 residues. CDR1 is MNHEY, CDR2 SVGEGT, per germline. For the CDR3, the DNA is TGTGCCAGCAGTCGCGCCGGCGGGAGCGGGAGCTCCTACGAGCAGTACTTC. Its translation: CASSRAGGSGSSYEQYF.

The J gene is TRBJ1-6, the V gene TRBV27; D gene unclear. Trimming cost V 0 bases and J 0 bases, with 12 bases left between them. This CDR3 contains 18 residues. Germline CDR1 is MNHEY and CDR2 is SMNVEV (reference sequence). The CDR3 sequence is CASSLSNFPSSYNSPLHF. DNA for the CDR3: TGTGCCAGCAGTTTATCGAACTTCCCGAGCTCCTATAATTCACCCCTCCACTTT.

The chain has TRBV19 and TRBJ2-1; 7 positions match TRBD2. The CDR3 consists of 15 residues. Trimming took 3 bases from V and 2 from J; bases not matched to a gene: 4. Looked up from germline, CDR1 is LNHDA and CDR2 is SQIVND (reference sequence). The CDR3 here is CASSIRGLTYNEQFF. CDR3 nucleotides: TGTGCCAGTAGTATTAGGGGACTAACCTACAATGAGCAGTTCTTC.